The next 22 T cell receptor beta chains were all read from a single sample in a study of shared clonotypes between healthy human individuals. Repertoires were generated with immunoSEQ multiplex PCR, while TCRdb's copy carries only in-frame clones and drops some. The sample shows roughly 650,000 clones, 90% to 97% of them seen only once. Naive CD8 isolation took CD45RO-negative cells positively selected for CCR7 and excluded terminally differentiated effector memory CD45RA+ cells. The material sequenced was naive CD8+ T cells sorted from blood. All receptors come from a woman between 25 and 40 years old in good health.

The chain is built from TRBV5-1 and TRBJ2-7; no clear D gene. The V gene's germline CDR1 is SGHRS and CDR2 YFSETQ. Trimming took 2 bases from V and 2 from J, leaving 11 bases between them. The CDR3 contains 14 residues. The CDR3 is CASSLVETTYEQYF. The DNA of the CDR3 is TGCGCCAGCAGCTTAGTCGAGACGACCTACGAGCAGTACTTC.

The genes are TRBV4-1 and TRBJ1-1, with D unclear. This CDR3 contains 14 residues. Germline values: CDR1 MGHRA, CDR2 YSYEKL. The V and J ends lost 0 bases and 0 bases respectively, with 5 bases between them. The CDR3 sequence: CASSQDLLNTEAFF. DNA of the CDR3: TGCGCCAGCAGCCAAGATTTATTGAACACTGAAGCTTTCTTT.

This chain links TRBV5-1 with TRBJ2-1; D possibly uses TRBD1 or TRBD2 (5 bases each). V was clipped by 0 bases and J by 4 bases, with 14 bases between them. CDR1 is SGHRS and CDR2 is YFSETQ in the germline V gene. This CDR3 is 16 amino acids long. This CDR3 is CASSLAGLGTYNEQFF. The CDR3 nucleotides are TGCGCCAGCAGCTTGGCAGGGTTGGGGACGTACAATGAGCAGTTCTTC.

About this clone: One end of the junction is discordant with germline, which a read error may explain. The sample has other DNA sequences that encode this CDR3 too. V is TRBV29-1 and J is TRBJ1-1; D is ambiguous. The CDR3 loop spans 12 amino acids. Looked up from germline, CDR1 is SQVTM and CDR2 is ANQGSEA. This CDR3 is CSVEGLNTEAFF. The DNA of the CDR3 is TGCAGCGTGGAAGGACTTAACACTGAAGCTTTCTTT.

The chain employs TRBV9 and TRBJ2-7; perhaps D is TRBD1 or TRBD2 (5 bases each). The CDR3 is 12 amino acids. The V gene's germline CDR1 is SGDLS and CDR2 YYNGEE. V lost 5 bases, J lost 3 bases, and 9 bases lay in between. CDR3 in DNA: TGTGCCAGCAGGGGGGACGGCTACGAGCAGTACTTC. Translation: CASRGDGYEQYF.

This chain joins TRBV7-6 and TRBJ2-5; D could derive from TRBD1 or TRBD2 (5 bases each). Germline CDR1 reads SGHVS; CDR2 reads FNYEAQ. V was trimmed by 3 bases and J by 7 bases, leaving 18 bases between them. The CDR3 is 15 amino acids. The CDR3 loop is CASSLSTGADGTQYF. DNA for the CDR3: TGTGCCAGCAGCTTGAGTACCGGGGCCGACGGGACCCAGTACTTC.

Regarding this clone: The sample contains more than one DNA sequence encoding this CDR3. V is TRBV6-5 and J is TRBJ2-7; 8 bases are a match to TRBD1. The CDR3 is 14 amino acids. The germline CDR1 and CDR2 sequences are MNHEY and SVGAGI. V was clipped by 2 bases and J by 4 bases; unmatched bases: 4. The CDR3 loop reads CASSYADRAYEQYF. The CDR3 coding sequence is TGTGCCAGCAGTTACGCGGACAGGGCTTACGAGCAGTACTTC.

This chain connects TRBV5-4 to TRBJ2-1; 10 nucleotides align to TRBD1. The CDR3 length is 15 residues. With 5 bases clipped from V and 4 bases from J, the junction kept 6 bases outside the gene matches. Germline CDR1 reads SGHNT; CDR2 reads YYREEE (reference sequence). The DNA for the CDR3 is TGTGCCAGCAGTTATCGGACAGGGGGATACAATGAGCAGTTCTTC. Translation gives CASSYRTGGYNEQFF.

CDR3 in amino acids: CASSGQGAFTEAFF. CDR3 nucleotides: TGTGCCAGCAGTGGTCAGGGGGCTTTCACTGAAGCTTTCTTT. The rearrangement joins TRBV2 to TRBJ1-1; 8 positions agree with TRBD1. The length of the CDR3 is 14 residues. The germline CDR1 and CDR2 sequences are SNHLY and FYNNEI. Trimming at V came to 4 bases and at J to 4 bases, leaving 5 bases not matched to a gene.

This chain uses TRBV6-5 with TRBJ2-1; TRBD2 matches 8 bases. V gave up 4 bases and J gave up 10 bases; unmatched junction bases: 12. The CDR3 contains 15 residues. Germline V lookup: CDR1 MNHEY, CDR2 SVGAGI. The CDR3: CASSSHTGLANEQFF. CDR3 nucleotides: TGTGCCAGCAGTTCTCATACTGGACTAGCCAACGAGCAGTTCTTC.

The CDR3 sequence is CASSGGTGYNEQFF. The CDR3 DNA reads TGTGCCAGCAGCGGAGGGACAGGGTATAATGAGCAGTTCTTC. The J gene is TRBJ2-1, the V gene TRBV7-3; TRBD1 aligns across 9 bases. Germline CDR1 is SGHTA and CDR2 is FQGTGA. The CDR3 consists of 14 residues. V lost 5 bases, J lost 7 bases, and 6 bases stayed unmatched.

The chain carries TRBV5-4 and TRBJ1-2, with a possible D match to TRBD1 (5 bases). The length of the CDR3 is 15 residues. CDR1 is SGHNT, CDR2 YYREEE, per germline (reference sequence). The germline V and J ends were trimmed by 7 bases and 8 bases, with 24 bases remaining between them. The chain's CDR3 is CASSLDQGPNLGYTF. CDR3 bases: TGTGCCAGCTCCCTTGACCAGGGCCCGAACCTGGGCTACACCTTC.

The rearrangement links TRBV4-2 to TRBJ2-3, with TRBD2 matching 12 bases. J was trimmed by 2 bases and V by 5 bases; bases with no gene match: 5. CDR3 length: 16 residues. CDR1 is LGHNA and CDR2 is YNFKEQ in the germline V gene. The CDR3, as DNA: TGTGCCAGCAGCGCCGGACTAGCGGGACCCACAGATACGCAGTATTTT. Translating it yields CASSAGLAGPTDTQYF.

The chain employs TRBV4-2 and TRBJ2-7; D uncertain. Germline-derived CDR1 and CDR2 are LGHNA and YNFKEQ. The CDR3 is made up of 14 amino acids. Trimming pared 0 bases from V and 0 bases from J, leaving 6 bases between. CDR3 sequence reads: CASSQDLNSYEQYF. CDR3 nucleotides: TGTGCCAGCAGCCAAGATTTGAACTCCTACGAGCAGTACTTC.

With regard to this clone: Other DNA sequences within the sample encode an identical CDR3. The V call is TRBV5-1, the J call TRBJ2-3; 11 positions agree with TRBD2. V gave up 0 bases and J gave up 3 bases; unmatched junction bases: 3. The CDR3 totals 16 residues. Germline CDR1 SGHRS, CDR2 YFSETQ. CDR3 bases: TGCGCCAGCAGCTTGGGGACTAGCGGGTCTACAGATACGCAGTATTTT. Translated, it gives CASSLGTSGSTDTQYF.

This sequence joins TRBV10-3 and TRBJ2-5, with 10 positions matching TRBD2. The CDR3 runs 13 residues. Germline V gives CDR1 ENHRY, CDR2 SYGVKD. Germline trimming cut 10 bases from V and 1 base from J; bases unmatched to any gene: 3. Written as DNA, the CDR3 is TGTGCCACCCCTAGCGGGAGCCAAGAGACCCAGTACTTC. Protein: CATPSGSQETQYF.

The rearrangement links TRBV2 to TRBJ2-1, with 10 bases identical to TRBD2. Germline CDR1 reads SNHLY; CDR2 reads FYNNEI. The CDR3 consists of 16 residues. V dropped 5 bases and J dropped 2; count of bases not matched to a gene: 6. The DNA of the CDR3 is TGTGCCAGCAGTCCTTTAGCGGGAGGACCCTACAATGAGCAGTTCTTC. Amino acid sequence: CASSPLAGGPYNEQFF. Full variable domain (outside the CDR3, taken from reference TRBV2 and TRBJ2-1): EPEVTQTPSHQVTQMGQEVILRCVPISNHLYFYWYRQILGQKVEFLVSFYNNEISEKSEIFDDQFSVERPDGSNFTLKIRSTKLEDSAMYFCASSPLAGGPYNEQFFGPGTRLTVL.

V usage is TRBV4-1 and J usage is TRBJ2-5; D perhaps matches TRBD2 (6 bases). The CDR3 covers 15 residues. Trimming pared 5 bases from V and 1 base from J, leaving 14 bases between. Germline-derived CDR1 and CDR2 are MGHRA and YSYEKL. The CDR3 spells CASSDRLAPQETQYF. The CDR3 region has the DNA TGCGCCAGCAGCGACCGGCTAGCGCCCCAAGAGACCCAGTACTTC.

The gene calls are TRBV19 and TRBJ2-2, with TRBD2 identical over 11 bases. The germline CDR1 and CDR2 sequences are LNHDA and SQIVND (reference sequence). The CDR3 is 17 amino acids. V lost 6 bases to trimming and J lost 4 bases; unmatched junction nucleotides: 10. The CDR3 DNA follows: TGTGCCAGTAGGCCATCCCGGACTAGCGGGTCCACCGGGGAGCTGTTTTTT. Translated, it gives CASRPSRTSGSTGELFF.

The chain links TRBV2 to TRBJ1-1; D call uncertain. V gave up 2 bases and J gave up 5 bases, with 9 bases separating them. Germline V gene data show CDR1 as SNHLY and CDR2 as FYNNEI. This CDR3 region has 13 residues. CDR3 coding DNA: TGTGCCAGCAGTGAAAGGTGGAATACTGAAGCTTTCTTT. Its protein product is CASSERWNTEAFF.

The chain carries TRBV19 and TRBJ2-5, with unresolved D. With the DNA end fitting TRBJ2-7 better, the J assignment may be wrong. Germline assignment: CDR1 LNHDA and CDR2 SQIVND (reference sequence). The CDR3 extends over 14 amino acids. The chain's CDR3 is CASSIAMSSYEQYF. The CDR3, as DNA: TGTGCCAGTAGTATAGCAATGAGCTCCTACGAGCAGTACTTC.

J is TRBJ2-7 and V is TRBV15, with 8 bases matching TRBD2. V gave up 0 bases and J gave up 2 bases; unmatched junction bases: 6. The CDR3 is 16 residues long. CDR1 and CDR2 from the germline V gene are LNHNV and YYDKDF (reference sequence). CDR3 residues: CATSRDLAGYTYEQYF. The CDR3 nucleotides are TGTGCCACCAGCAGAGATCTAGCGGGTTATACCTACGAGCAGTACTTC.